Presented here are 27 T cell receptor beta chains from one specimen sequenced in a study of patients and donors after allogeneic stem cell transplantation. TCRdb reprocessed the RT-PCR reads with MiXCR, giving one entry per CDR3 protein. This sample has 200,000 to 250,000 distinct CDR3 sequences, with roughly 14% found just once. The sequenced material came from blood, either unsorted or a sorted T cell fraction (not recorded which). The receptors were sampled from a human donor who was either an allogeneic HSCT recipient or a stem cell or donor lymphocyte infusion donor (not recorded which). It is not recorded whose cells these are; they may come from a transplant donor.

The table lists this clonotype with many counts. The rearrangement links TRBV5-1 to TRBJ2-4; 9 bases fit TRBD1. CDR3 length equals 14 residues. V dropped 4 bases and J dropped 6; count of bases not matched to a gene: 5. From germline, CDR1 is SGHRS and CDR2 YFSETQ. The chain's CDR3 is CASSIKGQGNIQYF. The CDR3 DNA is TGCGCCAGCAGCATTAAGGGACAGGGAAACATTCAGTACTTC.

The rearrangement uses TRBV28 and TRBJ2-3, with TRBD2 matching 10 bases. Per germline, CDR1 MDHEN and CDR2 SYDVKM. The CDR3 is 15 residues long. V shed 2 bases and J 6 bases; nucleotides not matched to a gene: 5. The CDR3 coding sequence is TGTGCCAGCAGTTTAGCTAGCGGGAGCAGGGATACGCAGTATTTT. Protein sequence: CASSLASGSRDTQYF.

V usage is TRBV5-1 and J usage is TRBJ2-1; 7 nucleotides line up with TRBD1. V lost 0 bases and J lost 3; bases outside the gene matches: 3. The germline gives CDR1 SGHRS, CDR2 YFSETQ. The CDR3 length is 15 residues. The CDR3 bases are TGCGCCAGCAGCTTGGAGTCAGGGGGCTACAATGAGCAGTTCTTC. The encoded protein is CASSLESGGYNEQFF. The full variable domain, completed using reference TRBV5-1 and TRBJ2-1, is KAGVTQTPRYLIKTRGQQVTLSCSPISGHRSVSWYQQTPGQGLQFLFEYFSETQRNKGNFPGRFSGRQFSNSRSEMNVSTLELGDSALYLCASSLESGGYNEQFFGPGTRLTVL.

This clonotype came up many times. The V call is TRBV7-2, the J call TRBJ1-2; D not resolved. V lost 5 bases and J lost 7, with 11 bases in between. The CDR3 loop spans 12 amino acids. Per the germline V gene, CDR1 is SGHTA and CDR2 is FQGNSA. The CDR3 sequence is CASSIGKGGYTF. The CDR3 DNA reads TGTGCCAGCAGCATAGGGAAGGGTGGCTACACCTTC.

In its sample, this clonotype was seen a few times. V is TRBV7-2 and J is TRBJ1-5; D is undetermined. With 4 bases removed from V and 4 bases from J, the gap between germline ends came to 8 bases. The CDR3 sequence is 13 residues long. Germline CDR1 reads SGHTA; CDR2 reads FQGNSA. Here the CDR3 reads CASSSRTNQPQHF. In nucleotides, the CDR3 is TGTGCCAGCAGCTCCCGGACTAATCAGCCCCAGCATTTT.

This clonotype occurred once. The chain is built from TRBV20-1 and TRBJ2-7, with 12 bases aligning to TRBD2. The germline gives CDR1 DFQATT, CDR2 SNEGSKA (reference sequence). This CDR3 is 15 amino acids long. V trimming: 3 bases; J trimming: 4 bases; junction bases outside the gene matches: 7. The CDR3 DNA is TGCAGTGCTAGTATCGCTAGCGGGGGGGCATACGAGCAGTACTTC. Residues: CSASIASGGAYEQYF.

V usage is TRBV15 and J usage is TRBJ2-5; TRBD1 agrees at 7 bases. Germline CDR1 is LNHNV and CDR2 is YYDKDF (reference sequence). CDR3 length equals 14 residues. V shed 3 bases and J 1 base; nucleotides not matched to a gene: 2. The CDR3 is CATSRGDSQETQYF. CDR3 sequence (DNA): TGTGCCACCAGCAGGGGGGACAGCCAAGAGACCCAGTACTTC.

CDR3 protein: CSASPISGRLYNEQFF. As DNA, the CDR3 is TGCAGTGCTAGCCCCATAAGCGGACGATTATACAATGAGCAGTTCTTC. This chain connects TRBV20-1 to TRBJ2-1; possibly TRBD2 for D (5 bases). Germline CDR1 DFQATT, CDR2 SNEGSKA (reference sequence). CDR3 size: 16 residues. Trimming stripped 3 bases from V and 4 bases from J, with 19 bases between.

This clonotype showed up many times. This sequence joins TRBV29-1 and TRBJ2-5; 10 bases line up with TRBD1. CDR3 length: 13 residues. Unmatched junction bases numbered 5, after V lost 6 bases and J lost 4 bases. CDR1 is SQVTM, CDR2 ANQGSEA, per germline. CDR3 in DNA: TGCAGCGTCTGGGACAGGGGAGGAGAGACCCAGTACTTC. Translating gives CSVWDRGGETQYF.

V is TRBV15 and J is TRBJ2-1; 7 bases fit TRBD2. CDR1 and CDR2 from the germline V gene are LNHNV and YYDKDF (reference sequence). V lost 8 bases and J lost 3; bases outside the gene matches: 7. The CDR3 is made up of 14 amino acids. Here the CDR3 DNA reads TGTGCCACCGGTCCTAGCGGAGACTACAATGAGCAGTTCTTC. It is translated as CATGPSGDYNEQFF.

This clonotype was counted many times. V is TRBV18 and J is TRBJ2-2, with 7 bases identical to TRBD1. V trimming: 6 bases; J trimming: 4 bases; junction bases outside the gene matches: 11. Germline V gives CDR1 KGHSH, CDR2 LQKENI. This CDR3 is 16 amino acids long. The CDR3 region has the DNA TGTGCCAGCTCCTCGCCAACGACAGGGTTCACCGGGGAGCTGTTTTTT. Protein: CASSSPTTGFTGELFF.

CDR3 protein: CSALPGGTGNQPQHF. The DNA for the CDR3 is TGCAGTGCCCTCCCGGGGGGCACTGGCAATCAGCCCCAGCATTTT. The chain recombines TRBV20-1 with TRBJ1-5; D possibly corresponds to TRBD1 (6 bases). Trimming cost V 6 bases and J 2 bases, with 17 bases left between them. The CDR3 totals 15 residues. Germline CDR1 reads DFQATT; CDR2 reads SNEGSKA (reference sequence).

This clonotype was counted a few times. The chain combines TRBV19 with TRBJ1-2, with D maybe TRBD1 (5 bases). V was trimmed by 7 bases and J by 8 bases, leaving 14 bases between them. There are 12 residues in the CDR3. CDR1 is LNHDA, CDR2 SQIVND, per germline (reference sequence). The CDR3 sequence: CASTSLGEGYTF. The CDR3 coding sequence is TGTGCCAGTACCTCCTTAGGGGAAGGCTACACCTTC.

This clonotype occurred once. This chain joins TRBV7-3 and TRBJ2-2; weak D call: TRBD1 (5 bases). The CDR3 spans 14 residues. Germline assignment: CDR1 SGHTA and CDR2 FQGTGA. The V gene lost 5 bases and the J gene lost 3 bases, with 10 bases spanning the gap. CDR3 region: CASSLLGDTGELFF. DNA of the CDR3: TGTGCCAGCAGCCTCCTAGGGGACACCGGGGAGCTGTTTTTT. Drawing the rest from reference TRBV7-3 and TRBJ2-2, the complete variable domain is GAGVSQTPSNKVTEKGKYVELRCDPISGHTALYWYRQSLGQGPEFLIYFQGTGAADDSGLPNDRFFAVRPEGSVSTLKIQRTERGDSAVYLCASSLLGDTGELFFGEGSRLTVL.

This clonotype occurred many times. This chain links TRBV4-3 with TRBJ2-1; D assignment may be TRBD1 or TRBD2 (5 bases each). Deletions cut 1 base from V and 8 bases from J, with 12 bases between. Germline values: CDR1 LGHNA, CDR2 YSLEER. This CDR3 is 14 amino acids long. This chain's CDR3 is CASSQVWGNHEQFF. The CDR3 DNA reads as TGCGCCAGCAGCCAAGTTTGGGGGAACCATGAGCAGTTCTTC.

J is TRBJ1-5 and V is TRBV29-1; no definite D call. CDR3 length equals 13 residues. Germline loops: CDR1 SQVTM, CDR2 ANQGSEA. V lost 4 bases and J lost 7, with 14 bases in between. The CDR3 sequence: CSVGSGYGQPQHF. The CDR3 nucleotides read TGCAGCGTTGGATCTGGGTACGGGCAGCCCCAGCATTTT.

A few counts support this clonotype. The chain recombines TRBV7-9 with TRBJ2-7, with D possibly being TRBD2 (6 bases). Germline assignment: CDR1 SEHNR and CDR2 FQNEAQ (reference sequence). V was cut by 3 bases and J by 0 bases, with 9 bases left in between. This CDR3 has 14 amino acids. The CDR3, as DNA: TGTGCCAGCAGCTTCGGGAGTAGCTCCTACGAGCAGTACTTC. It codes for CASSFGSSSYEQYF.

The sample holds a few counts of this clonotype. The chain uses TRBV6-2 or TRBV6-3 and TRBJ2-7; no clear D. Germline CDR1 and CDR2: MNHEY and SVGEGT. The germline V and J ends were trimmed by 8 bases and 0 bases, with 5 bases remaining between them. This CDR3 has 11 residues. DNA of the CDR3: TGTGCCAGCTGTTCCTCCTACGAGCAGTACTTC. Translating gives CASCSSYEQYF.

This clonotype was detected ten times or more. V gene TRBV3-1 combines with J gene TRBJ2-2; D unclear. From germline, CDR1 is LGHDT and CDR2 YNNKEL (reference sequence). The CDR3 spans 13 residues. Between the trimmed V and J ends, which lost 3 bases and 5 bases, there was a span of 7 bases. CDR3 residues: CASSHPLTGELFF. The CDR3 DNA is TGTGCCAGCAGCCACCCCTTAACCGGGGAGCTGTTTTTT.

This clonotype was counted many times. The chain uses TRBV10-3 and TRBJ1-4, with 7 nucleotides matching TRBD1. This CDR3 region has 17 residues. In germline, CDR1 is ENHRY, CDR2 SYGVKD. Losses at the gene ends were 0 bases for V and 2 bases for J; bases not matched to a gene: 6. CDR3 DNA: TGTGCCATCAGTGAGTCAAGGGGGCTAGCGACTAATGAAAAACTGTTTTTT. Translation gives CAISESRGLATNEKLFF.

The chain uses TRBV5-1 and TRBJ2-3; TRBD2 matches at 10 bases. The CDR3 extends over 13 amino acids. Germline V gives CDR1 SGHRS, CDR2 YFSETQ. V shed 6 bases, J shed 6 bases, and the junction held 4 bases outside the gene matches. This CDR3 is CASIASGSDTQYF. CDR3 coding DNA: TGCGCCAGCATTGCTAGCGGGAGCGATACGCAGTATTTT. Supplemented by reference TRBV5-1 and TRBJ2-3, the full variable domain reads KAGVTQTPRYLIKTRGQQVTLSCSPISGHRSVSWYQQTPGQGLQFLFEYFSETQRNKGNFPGRFSGRQFSNSRSEMNVSTLELGDSALYLCASIASGSDTQYFGPGTRLTVL.

This clonotype was detected a few times. In nucleotides, the CDR3 is TGCGCCAGCAGCACACTAGCGGGTGGATTGGATACGCAGTATTTT. Translated, it gives CASSTLAGGLDTQYF. V usage is TRBV4-3 and J usage is TRBJ2-3; TRBD2 matches 9 bases. Trimming at V came to 5 bases and at J to 6 bases, leaving 9 bases not matched to a gene. CDR3 length: 15 amino acids. From germline, CDR1 is LGHNA and CDR2 YSLEER.

This sequence joins TRBV7-9 and TRBJ2-3; 12 positions agree with TRBD2. Germline CDR1 reads SEHNR; CDR2 reads FQNEAQ (reference sequence). Unmatched junction bases numbered 8, after V lost 4 bases and J lost 3 bases. The CDR3 extends over 17 amino acids. The CDR3 DNA reads TGTGCCAGCAGCTACTCCCCACTAGCGGGAGGTACAGATACGCAGTATTTT. Encoded protein: CASSYSPLAGGTDTQYF.

The chain uses TRBV19 and TRBJ1-2; the D gene is possibly TRBD1 (5 bases). Looked up from germline, CDR1 is LNHDA and CDR2 is SQIVND (reference sequence). Trimming took 7 bases from V and 2 from J, leaving 14 bases between them. This CDR3 is 14 amino acids long. The CDR3 sequence: CASTLGQTNYGYTF. The CDR3 DNA reads TGTGCCAGTACCTTGGGGCAAACGAACTATGGCTACACCTTC.

The rearrangement uses TRBV7-3 and TRBJ2-1; perhaps TRBD2 as D (6 bases). CDR1 is SGHTA and CDR2 is FQGTGA in the germline V gene. CDR3 length: 16 residues. V lost 5 bases and J 5 bases, leaving 19 bases between the germline ends. CDR3 protein: CASSPRSAGGNNEQFF. CDR3 nucleotide sequence: TGTGCCAGCAGCCCCCGGTCAGCGGGCGGGAACAATGAGCAGTTCTTC.

This clonotype was recorded a few times. The rearrangement links TRBV20-1 to TRBJ1-4, with 7 bases lining up with TRBD1. CDR1 is DFQATT, CDR2 SNEGSKA, per germline (reference sequence). The length of the CDR3 is 14 residues. V lost 3 bases, J lost 5 bases, and 6 bases stayed unmatched. Here the CDR3 reads CSASAQGWNEKLFF. The DNA of the CDR3 is TGCAGTGCTAGTGCACAGGGGTGGAATGAAAAACTGTTTTTT.

In this sample, this clonotype turned up a few times. The chain employs TRBV15 and TRBJ2-1; tentatively, D is TRBD1 (5 bases). CDR1 and CDR2 (germline): LNHNV, YYDKDF (reference sequence). CDR3 size: 13 residues. V dropped 1 base and J dropped 7 bases, with 8 bases sitting between them. CDR3 in DNA: TGTGCCACCAGCAGAGGGACAACGAATGAGCAGTTCTTC. Protein product: CATSRGTTNEQFF.